The sequence of this T cell receptor beta chain was determined in a study of response to subunit inactivated influenza vaccine. CDR3 length: 13 amino acids. The germline gives CDR1 DFQATT, CDR2 SNEGSKA (reference sequence). The germline V and J ends were trimmed by 7 bases and 9 bases, with 19 bases remaining between them. Points from the study as a whole: Each seasonal influenza vaccination, the authors suggested, recruits few new T cells.

TCRdb used MiXCR to reprocess the RT-PCR reads, holding one entry per CDR3 protein. The sample shows around 520,000 distinct CDR3 sequences, around 25% of them seen only once. This clonotype was counted a single time. Its antigen remains unidentified. V gene TRBV20-1 combines with J gene TRBJ2-1, with unresolved D. Sequenced material: CD4+ T cells sorted from PBMCs, taken about 5 days after vaccination. The source of this sequence is a man aged 45-60 years who received an inactivated influenza vaccine. The chain's CDR3 is CSGSTLNFLEQFF. For the CDR3, the DNA is TGCAGTGGTAGTACCCTAAATTTCCTTGAGCAGTTCTTC.